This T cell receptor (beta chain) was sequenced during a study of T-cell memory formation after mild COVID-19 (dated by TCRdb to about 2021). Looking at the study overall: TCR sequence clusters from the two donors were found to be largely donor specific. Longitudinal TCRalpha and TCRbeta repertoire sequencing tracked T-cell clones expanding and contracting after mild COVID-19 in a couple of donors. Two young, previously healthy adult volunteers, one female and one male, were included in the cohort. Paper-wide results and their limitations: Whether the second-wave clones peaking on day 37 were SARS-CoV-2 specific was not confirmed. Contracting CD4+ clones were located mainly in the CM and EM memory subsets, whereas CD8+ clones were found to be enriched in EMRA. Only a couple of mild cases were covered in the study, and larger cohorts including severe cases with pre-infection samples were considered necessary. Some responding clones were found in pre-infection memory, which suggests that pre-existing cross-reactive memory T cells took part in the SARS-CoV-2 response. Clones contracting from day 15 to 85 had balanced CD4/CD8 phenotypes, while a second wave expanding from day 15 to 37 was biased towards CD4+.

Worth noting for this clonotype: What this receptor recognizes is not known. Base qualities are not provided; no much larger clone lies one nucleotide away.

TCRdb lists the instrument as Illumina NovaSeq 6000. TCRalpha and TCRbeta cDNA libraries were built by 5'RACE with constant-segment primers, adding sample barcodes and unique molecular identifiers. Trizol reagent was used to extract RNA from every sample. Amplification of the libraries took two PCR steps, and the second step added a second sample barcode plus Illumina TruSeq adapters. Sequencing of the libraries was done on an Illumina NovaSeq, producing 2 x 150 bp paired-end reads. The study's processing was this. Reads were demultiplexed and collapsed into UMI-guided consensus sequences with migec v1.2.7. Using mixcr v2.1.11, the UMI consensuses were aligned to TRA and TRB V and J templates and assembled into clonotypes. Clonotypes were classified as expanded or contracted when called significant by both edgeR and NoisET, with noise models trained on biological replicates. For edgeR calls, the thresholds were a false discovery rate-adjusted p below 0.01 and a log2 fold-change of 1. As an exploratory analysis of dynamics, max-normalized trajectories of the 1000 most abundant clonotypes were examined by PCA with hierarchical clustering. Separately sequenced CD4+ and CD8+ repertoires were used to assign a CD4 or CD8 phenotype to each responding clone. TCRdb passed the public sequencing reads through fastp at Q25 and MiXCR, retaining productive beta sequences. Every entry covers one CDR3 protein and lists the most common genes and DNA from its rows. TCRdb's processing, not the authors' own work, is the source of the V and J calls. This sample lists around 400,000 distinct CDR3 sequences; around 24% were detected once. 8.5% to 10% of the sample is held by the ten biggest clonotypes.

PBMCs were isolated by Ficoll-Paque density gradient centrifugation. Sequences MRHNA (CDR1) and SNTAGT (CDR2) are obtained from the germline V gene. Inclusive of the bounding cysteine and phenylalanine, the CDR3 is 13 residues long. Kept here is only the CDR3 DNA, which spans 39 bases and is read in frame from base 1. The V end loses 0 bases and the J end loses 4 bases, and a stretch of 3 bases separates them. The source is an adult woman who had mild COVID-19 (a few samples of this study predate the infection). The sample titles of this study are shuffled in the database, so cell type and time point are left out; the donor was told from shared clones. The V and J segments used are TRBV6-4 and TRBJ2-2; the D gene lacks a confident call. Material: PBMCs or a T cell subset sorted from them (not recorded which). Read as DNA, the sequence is TGTGCCAGCAGTGACTCGACCACCGGGGAGCTGTTTTTT. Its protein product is CASSDSTTGELFF.